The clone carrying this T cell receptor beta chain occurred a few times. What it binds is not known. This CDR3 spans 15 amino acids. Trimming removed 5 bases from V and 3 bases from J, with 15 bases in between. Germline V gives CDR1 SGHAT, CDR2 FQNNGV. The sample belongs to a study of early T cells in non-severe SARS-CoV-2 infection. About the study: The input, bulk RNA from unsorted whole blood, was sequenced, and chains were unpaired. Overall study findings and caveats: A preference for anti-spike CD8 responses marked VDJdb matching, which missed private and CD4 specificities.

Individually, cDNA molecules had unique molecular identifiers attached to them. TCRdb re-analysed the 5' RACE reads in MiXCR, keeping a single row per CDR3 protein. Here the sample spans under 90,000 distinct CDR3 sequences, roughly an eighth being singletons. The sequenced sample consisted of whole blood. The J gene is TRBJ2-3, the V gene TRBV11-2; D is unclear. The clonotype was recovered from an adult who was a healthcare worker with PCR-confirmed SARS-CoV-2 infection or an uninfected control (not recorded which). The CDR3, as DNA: TGTGCCAGCAGCAGAGAGGTCCCCGGTACAGATACGCAGTATTTT. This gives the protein CASSREVPGTDTQYF.